The sequence of this T cell receptor (beta chain) was determined in a study of cytomegalovirus exposure and HLA in healthy donors. The CDR3 consists of 15 residues. V lost 1 base, J lost 0 bases, and 7 bases lay in between. Germline CDR1 LNHDA, CDR2 SQIVND (reference sequence). PCR amplification relied on 60 Vbeta primers (plus 13 Jbeta primers). Measured with immunoSEQ multiplex PCR; TCRdb has only the in-frame clones, and not every one. The data include roughly 100,000 clones; the top ten clones carry roughly 3.5%. The source material was PBMCs. The TCR sequence derives from a woman younger than 45 in good health and CMV-seronegative. The chain links TRBV19 to TRBJ1-3; D uncertain. CDR3 region: CASSIAPYSGNTIYF. CDR3 nucleotide sequence: TGTGCCAGTAGTATAGCCCCTTACTCTGGAAACACCATATATTTT.